This TCR beta chain was retrieved from a study of blood T cell repertoires in COVID-19. Profiling relied on immunoSEQ multiplex PCR, and the TCRdb table lists in-frame clones only, not all of them. In the table there are some 50,000 clones, around 86% of which are singletons. V lost 3 bases and J lost 0; bases outside the gene matches: 7. The CDR3 runs 18 residues. The germline V gene encodes CDR1 KGHSH and CDR2 LQKENI. The genes are TRBV18 and TRBJ2-1, with 11 nucleotides matching TRBD2. The sequence came from a man older than 75 with acute or convalescent COVID-19. The material sequenced was peripheral blood. Here the CDR3 reads CASSPSGGGSSSYNEQFF. The CDR3 region has the DNA TGTGCCAGCTCACCTAGCGGGGGGGGCTCTAGCTCCTACAATGAGCAGTTCTTC.